The clone carrying this T cell receptor beta chain has just one count. The entry originates in a study of immune evolution from preneoplasia to lung adenocarcinoma. Across the study: HLA loss of heterozygosity: roughly 6.4% AIS, around 16% MIA, over 30% ADC, none AAH.

Premalignant or tumor cells were enriched by macro-dissection after pathologic assessment. The data were produced by immunoSEQ multiplex PCR, yet TCRdb's version contains in-frame clones alone and is incomplete. This table holds some 12,000 clones, over 75% found once. V lost 0 bases, J lost 1 base, and 13 bases lay in between. The germline V gene encodes CDR1 SGHKS and CDR2 YYEKEE (reference sequence). This CDR3 has 16 amino acids. V and J are TRBV5-5 and TRBJ1-1, with D maybe TRBD1 (5 bases). This sequence originates from a person aged 50-75 years with lung adenocarcinoma. Material: FFPE tissue from an adenomatous hyperplasia lung lesion. Specified subset: atypical adenomatous hyperplasia (AAH), lung preneoplasia. In DNA form, the CDR3 reads TGTGCCAGCAGCTTGGTACCCCCCACAGGGAACACTGAAGCTTTCTTT. Residues: CASSLVPPTGNTEAFF.